These T cell receptor beta chains were read from a single sample in a study of graft-versus-host responses after intestinal transplantation. The table came from immunoSEQ multiplex PCR; TCRdb's copy has only in-frame clones and leaves some out. The sample contains some 64,000 clones, over 90% of which appear only once. What these receptors recognize is not known. The material sequenced was unstimulated CD8+ T cells sorted from spleen or lymph node cells, taken before transplant. These receptors came from a human donor who was the organ donor for an intestinal transplant. The conserved cysteine and the conserved F or W are not part of the CDR3 here. Clone size is not always given. Where it is, it says once, few, many or a class for expanded clones.

J gene | V gene | clone size | CDR3 protein
TRBJ2-1 | TRBV10-1 | . | ASSERAGGPDNEQF
TRBJ1-5 | TRBV6-5 | . | ASSYGRGSQPQH
TRBJ2-7 | TRBV27 | few | ASSAGTGGYEQY
TRBJ2-3 | TRBV7-3 | . | ASSLTPDFSGRADTQY
TRBJ2-7 | TRBV28 | few | ASSPYSGTGIIYEQY
TRBJ1-5 | TRBV2 | few | ASSANREGHQPQH
TRBJ2-7 | TRBV9 | . | ASSGGDSTPYEQY
TRBJ2-3 | TRBV28 | . | ASSWDRMLTDTQY
TRBJ2-7 | TRBV11-2 | . | ASSVLAGGIYEQY
TRBJ2-7 | TRBV28 | . | ASLPRSSYEQY
TRBJ2-4 | TRBV5-6 | . | ASSPVRDGLPLAKNIQY
TRBJ1-6 | TRBV7-9 | once | ASSSPEPYNSPLH
TRBJ1-6 | TRBV6-5 | . | ASSYSKGPWNSPLH
TRBJ1-5 | TRBV2 | . | ASSEALRLWGDQPQH
TRBJ1-1 | TRBV11-2 | . | ASSRAREMNTEAF
TRBJ2-3 | TRBV28 | . | ASSQNTYYLTGTDTQY
TRBJ1-1 | TRBV21-1 | . | ASSKAGARRPPDTEAF
TRBJ2-1 | TRBV7-2 | . | ASSPTPLAVWGEQF